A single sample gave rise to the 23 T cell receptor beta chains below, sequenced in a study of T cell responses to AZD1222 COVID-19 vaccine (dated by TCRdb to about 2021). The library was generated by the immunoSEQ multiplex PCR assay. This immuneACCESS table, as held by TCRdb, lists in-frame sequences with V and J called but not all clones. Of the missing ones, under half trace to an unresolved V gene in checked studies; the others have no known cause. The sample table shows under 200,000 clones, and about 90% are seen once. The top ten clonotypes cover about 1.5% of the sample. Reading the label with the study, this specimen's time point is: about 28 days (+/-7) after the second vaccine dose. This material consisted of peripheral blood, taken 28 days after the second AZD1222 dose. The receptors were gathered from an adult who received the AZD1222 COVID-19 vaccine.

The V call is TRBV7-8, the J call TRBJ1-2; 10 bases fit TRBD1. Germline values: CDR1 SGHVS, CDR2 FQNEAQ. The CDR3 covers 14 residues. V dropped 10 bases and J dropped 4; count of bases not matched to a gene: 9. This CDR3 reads CAIRRDRGAYGYTF. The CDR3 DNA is TGTGCCATCCGTCGGGACAGGGGAGCCTATGGCTACACCTTC.

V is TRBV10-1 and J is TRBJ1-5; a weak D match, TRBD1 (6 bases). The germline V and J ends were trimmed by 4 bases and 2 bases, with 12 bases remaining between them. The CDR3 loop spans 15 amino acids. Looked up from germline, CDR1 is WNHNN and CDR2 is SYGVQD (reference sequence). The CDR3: CASSGAPGGNQPQHF. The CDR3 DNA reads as TGCGCCAGCAGTGGCGCTCCAGGGGGCAATCAGCCCCAGCATTTT.

As DNA, the CDR3 is TGTGCCAGCAGTCTTTGGGATCTAGGGAATGAAAAACTGTTTTTT. The encoded protein is CASSLWDLGNEKLFF. V gene TRBV5-5 combines with J gene TRBJ1-4; D call uncertain. CDR1 and CDR2 from the germline V gene are SGHKS and YYEKEE (reference sequence). The CDR3 runs 15 residues. The V and J ends lost 5 bases and 5 bases respectively, with 16 bases between them. Drawing the rest from reference TRBV5-5 and TRBJ1-4, the complete variable domain is DAGVTQSPTHLIKTRGQQVTLRCSPISGHKSVSWYQQVLGQGPQFIFQYYEKEERGRGNFPDRFSARQFPNYSSELNVNALLLGDSALYLCASSLWDLGNEKLFFGSGTQLSVL.

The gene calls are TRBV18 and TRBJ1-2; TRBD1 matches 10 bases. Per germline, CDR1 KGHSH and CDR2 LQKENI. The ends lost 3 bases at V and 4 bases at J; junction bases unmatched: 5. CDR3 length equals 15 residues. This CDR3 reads CASSPGQGVGYGYTF. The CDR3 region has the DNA TGTGCCAGCTCACCCGGACAGGGGGTAGGCTATGGCTACACCTTC.

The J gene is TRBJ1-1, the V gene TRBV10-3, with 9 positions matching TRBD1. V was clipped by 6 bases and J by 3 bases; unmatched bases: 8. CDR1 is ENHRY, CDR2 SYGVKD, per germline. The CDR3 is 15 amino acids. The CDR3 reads CAIRGRQGVDTEAFF. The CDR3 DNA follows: TGTGCCATCAGGGGACGACAGGGGGTCGACACTGAAGCTTTCTTT.

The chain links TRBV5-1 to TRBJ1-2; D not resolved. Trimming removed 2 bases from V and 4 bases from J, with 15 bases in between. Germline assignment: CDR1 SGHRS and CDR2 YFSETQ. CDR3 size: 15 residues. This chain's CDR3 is CASSLIGDRFYGYTF. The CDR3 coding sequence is TGCGCCAGCAGCTTAATAGGAGACCGATTCTATGGCTACACCTTC.

CDR3 DNA sequence: TGTGCCTGGCCGAGTGGGGCCAACGTCCTGACTTTC. It translates to CAWPSGANVLTF. This chain joins TRBV30 and TRBJ2-6, with D uncertain. Germline loops: CDR1 GTSNPN, CDR2 SVGIG (reference sequence). The CDR3 length is 12 residues. The ends were cut back, 5 bases at V and 3 bases at J, with 5 bases in the middle. The full variable domain, its missing parts supplied by reference TRBV30 and TRBJ2-6, is SQTIHQWPATLVQPVGSPLSLECTVEGTSNPNLYWYRQAAGRGLQLLFYSVGIGQISSEVPQNLSASRPQDRQFILSSKKLLLSDSGFYLCAWPSGANVLTFGAGSRLTVL.

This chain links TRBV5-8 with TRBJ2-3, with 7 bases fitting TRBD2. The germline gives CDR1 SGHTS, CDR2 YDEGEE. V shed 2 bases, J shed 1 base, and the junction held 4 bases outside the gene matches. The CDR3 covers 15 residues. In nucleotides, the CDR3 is TGTGCCAGCAGCTTTTGGGGGGGAGGCACAGATACGCAGTATTTT. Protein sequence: CASSFWGGGTDTQYF.

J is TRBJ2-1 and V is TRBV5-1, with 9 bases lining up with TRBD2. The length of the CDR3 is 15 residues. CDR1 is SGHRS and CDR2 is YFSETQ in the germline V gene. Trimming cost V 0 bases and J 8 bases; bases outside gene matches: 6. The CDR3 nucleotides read TGCGCCAGCAGCTTGGAGGTAGCGGGGGATCATGAGCAGTTCTTC. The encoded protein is CASSLEVAGDHEQFF.

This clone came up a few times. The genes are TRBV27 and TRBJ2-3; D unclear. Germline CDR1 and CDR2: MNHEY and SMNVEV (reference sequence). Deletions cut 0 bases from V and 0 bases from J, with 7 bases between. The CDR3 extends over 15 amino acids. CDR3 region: CASSLSGSSTDTQYF. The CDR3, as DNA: TGTGCCAGCAGTTTATCCGGCTCTAGCACAGATACGCAGTATTTT.

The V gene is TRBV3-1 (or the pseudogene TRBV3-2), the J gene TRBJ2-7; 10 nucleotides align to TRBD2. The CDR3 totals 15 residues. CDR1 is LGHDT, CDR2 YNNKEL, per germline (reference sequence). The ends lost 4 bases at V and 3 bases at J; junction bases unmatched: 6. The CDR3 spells CASSPWTSGYYEQYF. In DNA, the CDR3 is TGTGCCAGCAGCCCCTGGACTAGCGGCTACTACGAGCAGTACTTC.

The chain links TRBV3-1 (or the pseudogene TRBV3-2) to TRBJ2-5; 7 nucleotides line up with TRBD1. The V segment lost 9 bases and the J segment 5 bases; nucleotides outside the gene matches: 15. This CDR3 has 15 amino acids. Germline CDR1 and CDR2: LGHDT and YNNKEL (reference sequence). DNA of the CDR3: TGTGCCAGAGGGATTTGTGGCACAGGGGTCGAGACCCAGTACTTC. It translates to CARGICGTGVETQYF.

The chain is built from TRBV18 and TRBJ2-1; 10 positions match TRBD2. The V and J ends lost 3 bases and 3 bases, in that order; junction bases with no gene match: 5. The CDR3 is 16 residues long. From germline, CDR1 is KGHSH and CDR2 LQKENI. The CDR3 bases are TGTGCCAGCTCACCCGAAAGCGGGAGGGGCTACAATGAGCAGTTCTTC. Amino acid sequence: CASSPESGRGYNEQFF.

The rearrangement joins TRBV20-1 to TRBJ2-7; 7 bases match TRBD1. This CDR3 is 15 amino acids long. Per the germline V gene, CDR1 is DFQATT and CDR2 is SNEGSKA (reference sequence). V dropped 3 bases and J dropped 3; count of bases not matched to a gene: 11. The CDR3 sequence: CSASSGTDLFYEQYF. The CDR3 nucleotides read TGCAGTGCTAGTTCGGGGACAGATCTTTTCTACGAGCAGTACTTC.

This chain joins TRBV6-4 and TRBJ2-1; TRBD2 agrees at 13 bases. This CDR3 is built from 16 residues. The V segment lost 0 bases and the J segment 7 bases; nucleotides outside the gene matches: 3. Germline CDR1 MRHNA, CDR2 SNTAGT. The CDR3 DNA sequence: TGTGCCAGCAGTGACTCCGGGACTAGCGGGGAGAATGAGCAGTTCTTC. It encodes CASSDSGTSGENEQFF.

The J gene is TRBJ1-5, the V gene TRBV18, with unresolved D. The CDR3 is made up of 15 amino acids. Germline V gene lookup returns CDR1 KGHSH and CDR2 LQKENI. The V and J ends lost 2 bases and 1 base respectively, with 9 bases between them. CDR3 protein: CASSPTRLSNQPQHF. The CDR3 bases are TGTGCCAGCTCACCAACCAGGTTAAGCAATCAGCCCCAGCATTTT.

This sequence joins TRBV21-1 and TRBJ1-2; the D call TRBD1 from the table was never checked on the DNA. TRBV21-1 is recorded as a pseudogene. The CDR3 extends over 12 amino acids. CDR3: CASSKKQGGGTF. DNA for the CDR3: TGTGCCAGCAGCAAAAAACAGGGTGGGGGCACCTTC.

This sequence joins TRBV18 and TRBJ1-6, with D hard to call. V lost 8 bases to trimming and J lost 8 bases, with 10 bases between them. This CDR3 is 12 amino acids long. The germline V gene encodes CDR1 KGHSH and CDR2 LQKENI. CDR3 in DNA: TGTGCCAGCGCAACTAGGGATTCACCCCTCCACTTT. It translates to CASATRDSPLHF.

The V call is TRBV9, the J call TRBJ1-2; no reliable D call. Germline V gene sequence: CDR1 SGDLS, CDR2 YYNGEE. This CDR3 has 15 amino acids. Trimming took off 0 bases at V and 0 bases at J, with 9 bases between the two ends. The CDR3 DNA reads TGTGCCAGCAGCGTAGAGGCAGAACCTAACTATGGCTACACCTTC. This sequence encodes CASSVEAEPNYGYTF.

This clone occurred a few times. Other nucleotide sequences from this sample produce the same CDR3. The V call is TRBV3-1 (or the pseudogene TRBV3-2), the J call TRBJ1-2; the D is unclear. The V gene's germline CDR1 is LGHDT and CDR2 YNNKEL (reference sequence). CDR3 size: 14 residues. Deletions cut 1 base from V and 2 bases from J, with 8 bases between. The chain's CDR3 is CASSQGGGNYGYTF. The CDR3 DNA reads TGTGCCAGCAGCCAAGGAGGCGGGAACTATGGCTACACCTTC.

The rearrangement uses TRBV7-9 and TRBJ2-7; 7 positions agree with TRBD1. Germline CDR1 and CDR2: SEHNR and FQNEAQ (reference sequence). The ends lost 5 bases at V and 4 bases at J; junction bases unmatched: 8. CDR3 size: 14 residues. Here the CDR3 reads CASSTARGLYEQYF. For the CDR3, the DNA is TGTGCCAGCAGCACCGCGAGGGGGCTATACGAGCAGTACTTC.

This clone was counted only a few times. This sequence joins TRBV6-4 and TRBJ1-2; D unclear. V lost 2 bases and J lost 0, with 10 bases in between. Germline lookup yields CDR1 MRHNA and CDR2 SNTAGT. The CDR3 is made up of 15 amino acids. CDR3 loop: CASSDGEGANYGYTF. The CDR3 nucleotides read TGTGCCAGCAGTGACGGAGAGGGAGCTAACTATGGCTACACCTTC.

CDR3 amino acids: CAWSLWREAFF. The CDR3 DNA reads as TGTGCCTGGAGTTTGTGGAGGGAAGCTTTCTTT. This rearrangement joins TRBV30 to TRBJ1-1; no clear D gene. This CDR3 is built from 11 residues. V shed 2 bases and J shed 8 bases, with 9 bases lying between them. Per the germline V gene, CDR1 is GTSNPN and CDR2 is SVGIG (reference sequence).